This T cell receptor beta chain was captured by sequencing in a study of coeliac disease. Study as a whole: Disease groups: newly diagnosed active, refractory type I, gluten-free-diet controlled. Overall study findings and caveats: Control samples showed higher TRB and TRG clonality than intraepithelial and lamina propria samples in active celiac disease. Intraepithelial and lamina propria fractions were not highly pure, so cross-contamination was possible. Most TRB amino acid sequences occurred in only one sample.

The table came from immunoSEQ multiplex PCR; TCRdb's copy has only in-frame clones and leaves some out. The table has some 4,000 clones, roughly 70% seen once. One frozen approximately 500,000-cell aliquot per fraction was sequenced. This clone qualifies as large (0.1 to 1%). Its cognate antigen is unknown. Germline CDR1 is MNHEY and CDR2 is SMNVEV (reference sequence). This CDR3 has 15 residues. The V end lost 0 bases, the J end lost 6 bases, and 14 bases lay between the germline ends. The specimen was intraepithelial lymphocytes from the gut. The V call is TRBV27, the J call TRBJ1-2; D unclear. The TCR comes from a woman in her fifties or sixties with active celiac disease. The CDR3 here is CASSLSAGPLHGYTF. The CDR3 DNA sequence: TGTGCCAGCAGTTTATCGGCAGGCCCCTTGCATGGCTACACCTTC.